A single sample gave rise to the 8 T cell receptor beta chains below, sequenced in a study of blood T cell repertoires in COVID-19. Data came from immunoSEQ multiplex PCR; TCRdb stores just in-frame clones and leaves some out. The sample has hundreds of thousands of clones, over 75% seen once. Sequenced: peripheral blood. The receptors originated from a woman between 40 and 55 years old who had recovered from COVID-19.

This clone has only a few counts. The chain couples TRBV7-3 to TRBJ1-4, with 12 bases identical to TRBD1. Germline CDR1 SGHTA, CDR2 FQGTGA. The J segment lost 7 bases and the V segment lost 5 bases, leaving 5 bases of the junction unmatched. This CDR3 contains 15 residues. CDR3 DNA sequence: TGTGCCAGCAGCCCAACGGGACAGGGGGCTGAAAAACTGTTTTTT. It yields the protein CASSPTGQGAEKLFF.

V and J are TRBV19 and TRBJ1-2; 7 bases are a match to TRBD1. This CDR3 is built from 13 residues. Germline V CDR1 and CDR2: LNHDA, SQIVND (reference sequence). Losses at the gene ends were 2 bases for V and 8 bases for J; bases not matched to a gene: 5. The CDR3 DNA is TGTGCCAGTAGTATAAAGGGGGCAGGAGGCTACACCTTC. This gives the protein CASSIKGAGGYTF.

The J gene is TRBJ1-1, the V gene TRBV19, with D unresolved. The length of the CDR3 is 15 residues. The germline V gene has CDR1 LNHDA and CDR2 SQIVND (reference sequence). V was clipped by 3 bases and J by 2 bases, with 13 bases between them. Here the CDR3 DNA reads TGTGCCAGTAGTATTACACCCGGGGTCAACACTGAAGCTTTCTTT. This codes for CASSITPGVNTEAFF.

J is TRBJ2-7 and V is TRBV5-4, with D tentatively TRBD2 (5 bases). The germline V gene has CDR1 SGHNT and CDR2 YYREEE (reference sequence). Trimming removed 2 bases at V and 3 bases at J, with 9 bases between. The CDR3 length is 13 residues. CDR3 sequence reads: CASSFRGRYEQYF. The CDR3 DNA reads TGTGCCAGCAGCTTTCGCGGGCGCTACGAGCAGTACTTC.

The chain recombines TRBV7-2 with TRBJ2-7; perhaps TRBD2 as D (5 bases). The germline V gene has CDR1 SGHTA and CDR2 FQGNSA. This CDR3 is 15 amino acids long. V dropped 1 base and J dropped 2 bases, with 12 bases sitting between them. CDR3 in DNA: TGTGCCAGCAGCTTAGAGGCGGGCCCCGCCTACGAGCAGTACTTC. Amino acid sequence: CASSLEAGPAYEQYF.

This CDR3 is CASSLRGGFQSDTQYF. CDR3 in DNA: TGTGCCAGCAGTTTAAGGGGTGGGTTTCAATCAGATACGCAGTATTTT. This chain uses TRBV28 with TRBJ2-3; D is perhaps TRBD1 (5 bases). This CDR3 contains 16 residues. V lost 2 bases and J lost 4, with 16 bases in between. Germline V CDR1 and CDR2: MDHEN, SYDVKM.

V usage is TRBV5-4 and J usage is TRBJ2-3; D perhaps matches TRBD2 (6 bases). V was clipped by 1 base and J by 5 bases, with 14 bases between them. This CDR3 contains 15 residues. Germline assignment: CDR1 SGHNT and CDR2 YYREEE (reference sequence). CDR3: CASSLMGGPGDTQYF. The CDR3 DNA reads as TGTGCCAGCAGCTTGATGGGGGGTCCGGGAGATACGCAGTATTTT.

The chain is built from TRBV19 and TRBJ1-6; D is perhaps TRBD1 (5 bases). The CDR3 spans 14 residues. Trimming removed 4 bases at V and 8 bases at J, with 12 bases between. Germline V gene lookup returns CDR1 LNHDA and CDR2 SQIVND (reference sequence). CDR3 region: CASSTGGQDSPLHF. CDR3 DNA sequence: TGTGCCAGTAGTACCGGGGGTCAGGATTCACCCCTCCACTTT.